This T cell receptor (beta chain) originates from a study of T cell repertoires in cytomegalovirus infection (dated by TCRdb to between 2018 and 2021). Study-level background: Alongside well-studied HLA-B-restricted epitopes, the peptide stimulations were aimed at recently identified HLA-C-restricted CMV epitopes, whose presentation resists viral immunomodulation. The HLA type of each donor mattered for the analysis, because public TCR beta signatures pointed to carriage of CMV infection along with the matching HLA type. The paper as a whole reports these results and caveats: Carriers of CMV infection plus the relevant HLA type were discriminated by the cumulative frequency of public TCR beta family members in the study cohort and in an independent approximately 350-donor cohort. The ex vivo response was dominated by HLA-C-restricted CMV-specific TCR beta clonotypes, which also provided the single most frequent clonotype in two of eight donors.

Sequences LGHNA (CDR1) and YSLEER (CDR2) are obtained from the germline V gene. Germline trimming amounts to 6 bases on V and 0 bases on J, with 2 as the count of junction bases outside the gene matches. Including cysteine and phenylalanine, the CDR3 has 15 amino acids. Only the CDR3 part of the read is kept: 45 bases, read in frame from the first base. The instrument given in TCRdb is Illumina HiSeq 1500. TCRdb applied fastp at Q25 and MiXCR to the public reads, then kept only in-frame beta chains. Each CDR3 protein appears once, grouped with its most common genes and DNA. The sample yields 300,000 to 400,000 distinct CDR3 sequences; 29% were counted once. Approximately 20% of the sample is held by the ten biggest clonotypes. What this sample's treatment or condition label stands for: in vitro stimulation with specific CMV peptide epitopes to enrich CMV-specific T cells. Remarks on this clonotype: Its binding antigen is unknown. No per-base quality is available; no much larger clone lies one base away.

This clonotype was obtained from a human donor in good health (CMV status not recorded). Some clones in this sample may be carry-over from other donors' samples. In this chain, TRBV4-3 is recombined with TRBJ2-1; 10 of the junction bases match TRBD2. Sequencing used cultured PBMCs, obtained from culture after CMV antigen stimulation. CDR3 reads: CASRPSGGSYNEQFF. In nucleotide form, the sequence is TGCGCCAGCAGGCCTAGCGGGGGCTCCTACAATGAGCAGTTCTTC.